These 30 T cell receptor beta chains originate from one sample sequenced in a study of cytotoxic CD8 clonotypes in ibrutinib-treated CLL. This table comes from immunoSEQ multiplex PCR, and its TCRdb copy is limited to in-frame clones, with some not included. The sample lists approximately 350,000 clones; approximately 67% were seen once. Sequencing used PBMCs, obtained after 36 months of ibrutinib treatment. These receptors were obtained from a human donor with chronic lymphocytic leukemia.

The chain is built from TRBV29-1 and TRBJ2-7; D might be TRBD2 (7 bases). Trimming cost V 0 bases and J 3 bases, with 15 bases left between them. Germline V gives CDR1 SQVTM, CDR2 ANQGSEA. The CDR3 is 15 residues long. The CDR3 DNA follows: TGCAGCGTTGAAGATCTTCGAGGGGGGGACTACGAGCAGTACTTC. Translation gives CSVEDLRGGDYEQYF.

This clone was seen once. CDR3 in amino acids: CATSRDPGEQYF. The DNA of the CDR3 is TGTGCCACCAGCAGAGACCCAGGCGAGCAGTACTTC. The V and J genes are TRBV15 and TRBJ2-7; D is undetermined. CDR1 is LNHNV, CDR2 YYDKDF, per germline (reference sequence). The CDR3 totals 12 residues. Deletions cut 0 bases from V and 6 bases from J, with 6 bases between.

This clone was observed a few times. V usage is TRBV5-1 and J usage is TRBJ2-3; maybe TRBD2 (6 bases). This CDR3 is 15 amino acids long. Trimming cost V 3 bases and J 5 bases, with 16 bases left between them. CDR1 and CDR2 from the germline V gene are SGHRS and YFSETQ. The CDR3 DNA is TGCGCCAGCAGCTCCACAGGAGGGCCGAGAGATACGCAGTATTTT. This translates into CASSSTGGPRDTQYF.

This clone was found a few times. The CDR3 DNA is TGCGCCAGCAGCTTGGTACTAGCGGGAGTGACAGATACGCAGTATTTT. It is translated as CASSLVLAGVTDTQYF. V and J are TRBV5-1 and TRBJ2-3; 11 nucleotides match TRBD2. CDR1 is SGHRS, CDR2 YFSETQ, per germline. The length of the CDR3 is 16 residues. The trim removed 0 bases at V and 3 bases at J, leaving 3 bases unmatched.

This clone has just a few counts. The gene calls are TRBV15 and TRBJ1-2, with a possible D match to TRBD1 (5 bases). The length of the CDR3 is 14 residues. Germline CDR1 LNHNV, CDR2 YYDKDF (reference sequence). Trimming stripped 5 bases from V and 2 bases from J, with 12 bases between. The CDR3 coding sequence is TGTGCCACCAGCCCCGAGGGGCGAAACTATGGCTACACCTTC. Its protein is CATSPEGRNYGYTF.

As to this clone: Different DNA sequences within this sample yield the same CDR3. The rearrangement links TRBV5-1 to TRBJ1-6, with unresolved D. This CDR3 comprises 15 residues. CDR1 is SGHRS and CDR2 is YFSETQ in the germline V gene. V lost 0 bases to trimming and J lost 7 bases, with 11 bases between them. The CDR3 region has the DNA TGCGCCAGCAGCTTGGTCGGTGGGGTGAATTCACCCCTCCACTTT. It encodes CASSLVGGVNSPLHF.

The rearrangement joins TRBV27 to TRBJ2-3; the D gene is possibly TRBD2 (6 bases). This CDR3 comprises 15 residues. V lost 5 bases and J lost 2, with 14 bases in between. Germline assignment: CDR1 MNHEY and CDR2 SMNVEV (reference sequence). The CDR3 nucleotides are TGTGCCAGCAGTCCACCGGGAGCATACACAGATACGCAGTATTTT. Protein product: CASSPPGAYTDTQYF.

The rearrangement links TRBV4-1 to TRBJ2-1; TRBD1 is a possible D gene (6 bases). The germline V and J ends were trimmed by 3 bases and 4 bases, with 7 bases remaining between them. Germline V gene sequence: CDR1 MGHRA, CDR2 YSYEKL. This CDR3 is 13 amino acids long. CDR3 DNA sequence: TGCGCCAGCAGCCAGGACAGTTACAATGAGCAGTTCTTC. It codes for CASSQDSYNEQFF.

The rearrangement joins TRBV28 to TRBJ2-7; the D is unclear. Germline V lookup: CDR1 MDHEN, CDR2 SYDVKM. Trimming took 6 bases from V and 6 from J, leaving 15 bases between them. This CDR3 is built from 13 residues. For the CDR3, the DNA is TGTGCCAGCAGCCAAGTCCGAGCAGGCGAGCAGTACTTC. The encoded protein is CASSQVRAGEQYF.

This clone was seen a handful of times. This CDR3 is CASSAYGSRDKTGPYNEQFF. The CDR3 DNA sequence: TGCGCCAGCAGTGCTTACGGGTCCCGGGACAAAACAGGGCCCTACAATGAGCAGTTCTTC. J is TRBJ2-1 and V is TRBV10-1; D might be TRBD1 (6 bases). V shed 4 bases and J shed 2 bases, with 27 bases lying between them. In germline, CDR1 is WNHNN, CDR2 SYGVQD (reference sequence). The CDR3 loop spans 20 amino acids.

This clone showed up just a few times. V gene TRBV13 combines with J gene TRBJ1-1; D may be TRBD1 (5 bases). The CDR3 has 16 residues. The V gene's germline CDR1 is PRHDT and CDR2 FYEKMQ (reference sequence). Trimming removed 5 bases at V and 4 bases at J, with 20 bases between. The CDR3 nucleotides read TGTGCCAGCAGCACAATAGGAGGTTTCGGGGGCACTGAAGCTTTCTTT. Translated: CASSTIGGFGGTEAFF.

This clone appeared a few times. The chain couples TRBV5-1 to TRBJ2-7; D is perhaps TRBD1 (5 bases). Germline-derived CDR1 and CDR2 are SGHRS and YFSETQ. The CDR3 totals 15 residues. The V end was cut by 0 bases, the J end by 3 bases, with 13 bases between. CDR3 DNA: TGCGCCAGCAGCTTGGAGCACAGGCGACACTACGAGCAGTACTTC. It translates to CASSLEHRRHYEQYF.

The V gene is TRBV15, the J gene TRBJ2-5; 12 nucleotides align to TRBD2. TRBJ2-7 explains the end of the DNA better; the J call may be wrong. The CDR3 extends over 17 amino acids. Per germline, CDR1 LNHNV and CDR2 YYDKDF (reference sequence). DNA of the CDR3: TGTGCCACCAGCCGAGGACTAGCGGGAACTCATCCCTACGAGCAGTACTTC. This translates into CATSRGLAGTHPYEQYF.

This chain uses TRBV27 with TRBJ2-7, with TRBD2 as a possible D gene (5 bases). V was cut by 5 bases and J by 5 bases, with 16 bases left in between. Germline CDR1 is MNHEY and CDR2 is SMNVEV (reference sequence). This CDR3 comprises 14 residues. The CDR3: CASSPRPTGNEQYF. CDR3 nucleotide sequence: TGTGCCAGCAGTCCCCGACCAACGGGAAACGAGCAGTACTTC.

The gene calls are TRBV29-1 and TRBJ2-5, with TRBD2 identical over 7 bases. This CDR3 contains 14 residues. Trimming took 7 bases from V and 4 from J; bases not matched to a gene: 12. The V gene's germline CDR1 is SQVTM and CDR2 ANQGSEA. The chain's CDR3 is CSAVAGLGGETQYF. DNA for the CDR3: TGCAGCGCTGTAGCGGGCCTAGGAGGAGAGACCCAGTACTTC.

This clone was recorded only once. The chain joins TRBV5-1 to TRBJ2-7, with D perhaps assigned TRBD1 or TRBD2 (5 bases each). This CDR3 contains 15 residues. Trimming cost V 1 base and J 1 base, with 12 bases left between them. Germline V gene sequence: CDR1 SGHRS, CDR2 YFSETQ. Written as DNA, the CDR3 is TGCGCCAGCAGCTTGAGGATCGGGACGTCCTACGAGCAGTACTTC. It codes for CASSLRIGTSYEQYF.

The chain has TRBV5-1 and TRBJ2-1; tentative D call: TRBD1 (5 bases). There are 16 residues in the CDR3. The V and J ends lost 4 bases and 0 bases respectively, with 14 bases between them. Looked up from germline, CDR1 is SGHRS and CDR2 is YFSETQ. CDR3 in amino acids: CASSPPDISSYNEQFF. CDR3 nucleotide sequence: TGCGCCAGCAGCCCCCCGGACATTAGCTCCTACAATGAGCAGTTCTTC.

This clone was seen more than once but under ten times. The chain has TRBV4-1 and TRBJ1-4, with TRBD1 identical over 8 bases. The trim removed 5 bases at V and 5 bases at J, leaving 7 bases unmatched. The V gene's germline CDR1 is MGHRA and CDR2 YSYEKL. The CDR3 runs 15 residues. The CDR3 bases are TGCGCCAGCAGCGACACAGGGGGTGGAAATGAAAAACTGTTTTTT. As protein: CASSDTGGGNEKLFF.

This clone turned up a few times. The V and J genes are TRBV10-3 and TRBJ2-5; D gene unclear. The CDR3 totals 14 residues. Germline CDR1 ENHRY, CDR2 SYGVKD. The V end lost 0 bases, the J end lost 2 bases, and 7 bases lay between the germline ends. The CDR3 DNA sequence: TGTGCCATCAGTGAGTCGGAGTATCAAGAGACCCAGTACTTC. Its translation is CAISESEYQETQYF.

CDR3 nucleotides: TGCAGCGTCACGGGACTAGCGGGGGTCCAAGAGACCCAGTACTTC. Translating gives CSVTGLAGVQETQYF. The chain has TRBV29-1 and TRBJ2-5; 14 bases agree with TRBD2. The V gene's germline CDR1 is SQVTM and CDR2 ANQGSEA. V gave up 6 bases and J gave up 1 base; unmatched junction bases: 4. This CDR3 contains 15 residues.

The genes are TRBV27 and TRBJ1-2; maybe TRBD1 (6 bases). The CDR3 runs 15 residues. Germline lookup yields CDR1 MNHEY and CDR2 SMNVEV (reference sequence). V lost 3 bases and J 0 bases, leaving 11 bases between the germline ends. The CDR3 region is CASSLAGAPNYGYTF. For the CDR3, the DNA is TGTGCCAGCAGTTTGGCAGGGGCTCCTAACTATGGCTACACCTTC.

The rearrangement links TRBV19 to TRBJ1-2, with D perhaps TRBD1 (6 bases). The CDR3 has 14 residues. V gave up 6 bases and J gave up 4 bases, with 15 bases separating them. Germline V lookup: CDR1 LNHDA, CDR2 SQIVND (reference sequence). CDR3 sequence: CASSTPGQIYGYTF. In nucleotides, the CDR3 is TGTGCCAGTAGCACGCCCGGACAGATCTATGGCTACACCTTC.

This rearrangement joins TRBV5-1 to TRBJ2-3; D call uncertain. The CDR3 spans 15 residues. V was pared by 5 bases and J by 0 bases, with 13 bases between. The germline V gene encodes CDR1 SGHRS and CDR2 YFSETQ. CDR3 residues: CASRTGFYSTDTQYF. In DNA form, the CDR3 reads TGCGCCAGCAGAACGGGTTTTTATAGCACAGATACGCAGTATTTT.

In its sample, this clone was seen a few times. This sequence joins TRBV27 and TRBJ2-1; maybe TRBD1 (6 bases). CDR3 length: 16 amino acids. Looked up from germline, CDR1 is MNHEY and CDR2 is SMNVEV (reference sequence). Trimming stripped 2 bases from V and 1 base from J, with 12 bases between. As DNA, the CDR3 is TGTGCCAGCAGTTTACATGCGCAGGGGTCCTACAATGAGCAGTTCTTC. Translating it yields CASSLHAQGSYNEQFF.

This clone was counted between two and nine times. The chain links TRBV5-1 to TRBJ1-1, with 8 bases aligning to TRBD1. The CDR3 contains 13 residues. The junction had 3 bases not matched to a gene; V was cut back by 3 bases and J by 5 bases. In germline, CDR1 is SGHRS, CDR2 YFSETQ. DNA for the CDR3: TGCGCCAGCAGCTCGGACAGGGTTACTGAAGCTTTCTTT. As protein: CASSSDRVTEAFF.

V gene TRBV9 combines with J gene TRBJ2-5; TRBD1 matches 10 bases. V lost 0 bases to trimming and J lost 5 bases; unmatched junction nucleotides: 10. This CDR3 spans 17 amino acids. Germline lookup yields CDR1 SGDLS and CDR2 YYNGEE. This CDR3 reads CASSVGTGGFRWETQYF. CDR3 bases: TGTGCCAGCAGCGTAGGGACAGGGGGTTTTCGGTGGGAGACCCAGTACTTC.

The V call is TRBV6-1, the J call TRBJ2-7, with TRBD1 matching 7 bases. Germline V lookup: CDR1 MNHNS, CDR2 SASEGT. The CDR3 totals 13 residues. The junction had 4 bases not matched to a gene; V was cut back by 2 bases and J by 6 bases. CDR3 sequence reads: CASSETGAGEQYF. The CDR3 DNA reads as TGTGCCAGCAGTGAAACAGGGGCGGGCGAGCAGTACTTC.

This rearrangement joins TRBV5-6 to TRBJ2-1; D is unclear. This CDR3 comprises 12 residues. V was pared by 4 bases and J by 7 bases, with 9 bases between. Looked up from germline, CDR1 is SGHDT and CDR2 is YYEEEE. CDR3 region: CASSIERNEQFF. The CDR3 DNA sequence: TGTGCCAGCAGCATAGAGAGGAATGAGCAGTTCTTC.

In this sample, this clone turned up a few times. J is TRBJ2-7 and V is TRBV4-1; D gene uncertain. The germline V gene encodes CDR1 MGHRA and CDR2 YSYEKL. V lost 0 bases and J lost 2, with 8 bases in between. The CDR3 extends over 14 amino acids. CDR3 amino acids: CASSQENGPYEQYF. The CDR3 coding sequence is TGCGCCAGCAGCCAAGAGAACGGACCCTACGAGCAGTACTTC.

The chain carries TRBV7-2 and TRBJ2-7; a weak D match, TRBD2 (5 bases). V shed 2 bases and J shed 4 bases, with 9 bases lying between them. The CDR3 contains 13 residues. Per the germline V gene, CDR1 is SGHTA and CDR2 is FQGNSA. CDR3 coding DNA: TGTGCCAGCAGCTTACGACTAACTTACGAGCAGTACTTC. It codes for CASSLRLTYEQYF.